This T cell receptor (beta chain) appears in the sequencing data of a study of vaccination and CD4 T cells after COVID-19. Sample treatment: approximately 9-day PBMC culture with coronavirus spike peptide pools or control peptides (ViraFEST assay). CDR1 is WNHNN, CDR2 SYGVQD, per germline (reference sequence). The CDR3 is made up of 16 amino acids. Trimming left V 8 bases short and J 6 bases short, with 23 bases between. In this sample, this clonotype turned up a few times. What it recognizes is unknown. Sequencing of cultured CD4+ T cell DNA used the Oncomine TCR Beta short-read assay. MiXCR, run by TCRdb on the PCR reads, gives a single entry per CDR3 protein. The sample contains about 14,000 distinct CDR3 sequences, 30% to 35% of which appear only once.

The sample here was CD4+ T cells from blood, cultured in vitro, taken after SARS-CoV-2 vaccination. This chain links TRBV10-1 with TRBJ1-5, with D tentatively TRBD1 (5 bases). The TCR originated in a human donor who had recovered from COVID-19. CDR3 coding DNA: TGCGCCAGCCTTCAGGGAGGTGAGCCCTCCACTCAGCCCCAGCATTTT. The encoded protein is CASLQGGEPSTQPQHF.